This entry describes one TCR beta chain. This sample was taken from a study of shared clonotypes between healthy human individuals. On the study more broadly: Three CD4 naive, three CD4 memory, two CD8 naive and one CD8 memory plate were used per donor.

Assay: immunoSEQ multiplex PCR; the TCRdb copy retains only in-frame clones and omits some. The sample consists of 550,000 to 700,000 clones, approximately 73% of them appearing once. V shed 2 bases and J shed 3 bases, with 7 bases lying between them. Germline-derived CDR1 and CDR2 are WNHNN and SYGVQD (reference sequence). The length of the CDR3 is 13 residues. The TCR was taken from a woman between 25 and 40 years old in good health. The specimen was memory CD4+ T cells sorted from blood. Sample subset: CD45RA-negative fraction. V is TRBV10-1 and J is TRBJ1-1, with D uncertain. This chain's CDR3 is CASSERADTEAFF. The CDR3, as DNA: TGCGCCAGCAGTGAGAGGGCTGACACTGAAGCTTTCTTT.